Detailed here is one TCR beta chain. What it binds is not known. This CDR3 is built from 15 residues. The data stem from a study of T cell repertoires in cytomegalovirus infection. Looking at the study overall: Recently identified HLA-C-restricted and well-studied HLA-B-restricted CMV epitopes were used. CMV infection plus the matching HLA type was flagged by public TCR beta signatures. General study points: Carriers of CMV and the relevant HLA type were discriminated by public TCR beta frequency.

TCRdb fed the reads into MiXCR, producing one record per CDR3 protein. The sample includes about 890,000 distinct CDR3 sequences, around 31% of them seen just once. The sequence was collected from a human donor in good health (CMV status not recorded). Some clones in this sample may be carry-over from other donors' samples. This sequence joins TRBV5-3 and TRBJ2-7, with 9 bases fitting TRBD2. TRBV5-3 is classed as an ORF, of uncertain function. Sequenced material: cultured CD8+ T cells from PBMCs, taken from culture after CMV antigen stimulation. CDR3: CASSFGLAGSYEQYV. As DNA, the CDR3 is TGTGCCAGCAGCTTCGGGCTAGCGGGGAGTTACGAGCAGTACGTC.